This TCR beta chain was sequenced for a study of cytomegalovirus exposure and HLA in healthy donors. Background on the study: Under 90% of more than 300 genotyped donors fell in the Caucasian-associated ancestry cluster.

The CDR3 extends over 16 amino acids. CDR1 is SGHDT, CDR2 YYEEEE, per germline. Trimming took 2 bases from V and 4 from J; bases not matched to a gene: 7. Study findings and constraints: In vitro data verified a few CMV-associated chains as specific for CMV antigens. Judged likely to be a sequencing artifact was a cluster of highly shared sequence variants. A previous analysis found most TCR beta V segments productive roughly 90% or roughly 30% of the time.

Primers for the PCR totalled 60 Vbeta and 13 Jbeta. Assay used: immunoSEQ multiplex PCR; TCRdb lists only in-frame clones, some missing. The sample includes about 260,000 clones, around 66% seen only once; the top ten take 2% to 2.5%. A remark on this clone: The antigen remains undetermined.

Sequencing input: PBMCs. The TCR sequence derives from a female donor in good health and CMV-seronegative. The chain is built from TRBV5-6 and TRBJ2-2; 8 nucleotides agree with TRBD1. The CDR3 spells CASSFGATGGTGELFF. DNA of the CDR3: TGTGCCAGCAGCTTTGGGGCCACAGGGGGCACCGGGGAGCTGTTTTTT.